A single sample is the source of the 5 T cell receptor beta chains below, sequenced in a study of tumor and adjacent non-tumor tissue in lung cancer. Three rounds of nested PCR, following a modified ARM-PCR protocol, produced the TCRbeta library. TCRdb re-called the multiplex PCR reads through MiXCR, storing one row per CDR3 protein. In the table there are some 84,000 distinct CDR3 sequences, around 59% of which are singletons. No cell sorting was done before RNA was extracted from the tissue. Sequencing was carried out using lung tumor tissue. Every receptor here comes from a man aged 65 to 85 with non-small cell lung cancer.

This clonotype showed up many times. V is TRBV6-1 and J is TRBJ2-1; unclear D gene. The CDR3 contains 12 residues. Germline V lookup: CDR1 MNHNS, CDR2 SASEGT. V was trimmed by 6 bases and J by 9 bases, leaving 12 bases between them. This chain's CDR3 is CASSWASAEQFF. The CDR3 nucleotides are TGTGCCAGCAGCTGGGCTAGTGCTGAGCAGTTCTTC.

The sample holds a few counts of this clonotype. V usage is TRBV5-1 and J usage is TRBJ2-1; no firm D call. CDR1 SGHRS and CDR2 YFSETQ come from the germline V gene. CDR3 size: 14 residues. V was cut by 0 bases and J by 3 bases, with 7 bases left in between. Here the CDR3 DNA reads TGCGCCAGCAGCTTGGCCAACGTCTACAATGAGCAGTTCTTC. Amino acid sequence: CASSLANVYNEQFF.

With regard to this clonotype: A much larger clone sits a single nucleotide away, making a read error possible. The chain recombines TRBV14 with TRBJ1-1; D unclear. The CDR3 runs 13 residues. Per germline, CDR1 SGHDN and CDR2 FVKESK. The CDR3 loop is CASSRDMNAEAFF. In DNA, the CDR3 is TGTGCCAGCAGCCGCGATATGAACGCTGAAGCTTTCTTT.

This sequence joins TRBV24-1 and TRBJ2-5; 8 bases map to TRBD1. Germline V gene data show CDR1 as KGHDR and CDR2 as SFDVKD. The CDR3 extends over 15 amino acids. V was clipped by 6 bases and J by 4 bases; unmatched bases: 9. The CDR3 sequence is CATSPCGQGAETQYF. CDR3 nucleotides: TGTGCCACCAGTCCCTGCGGGCAGGGGGCAGAGACCCAGTACTTC.

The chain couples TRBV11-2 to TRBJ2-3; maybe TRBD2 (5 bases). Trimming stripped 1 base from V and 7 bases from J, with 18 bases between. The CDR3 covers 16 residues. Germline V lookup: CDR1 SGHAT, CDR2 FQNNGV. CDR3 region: CASSLGHRGSAYTQYF. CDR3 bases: TGTGCCAGCAGCTTAGGCCATCGGGGAAGCGCATATACGCAGTATTTT.